This T cell receptor beta chain was sequenced for a study of blood T cell repertoires in COVID-19 (dated by TCRdb to the early 2020s). Study-level background: Collaborator samples came from the United States, Italy and Spain and covered acute and convalescent phases of COVID-19. The material from the prospective study consisted of cDNA or gDNA derived from T cells, B-cell-depleted T cells, or PBMCs. The dataset comprised deeply sampled blood TCRbeta repertoires from subjects exposed to, actively infected with, or recovered from COVID-19. The repertoires were made available in a free public database intended to serve as a resource for research on the immune response to SARS-CoV-2. The samples were drawn from two sources: the first 160 participants of the ongoing ImmuneRACE study, and about 1,300 subjects contributed by 6 global collaborators. A de-identified subject ID, COVID-19 status, age in years and sex were almost always included in the sample metadata. HLA class I and class II types, where available, came from metadata supplied by the sample provider rather than from assay-based typing. What the authors observed across the whole study: The amount of clinical and demographic metadata varied by source and participant and was provided uncurated.

TCRbeta CDR3 regions were amplified from genomic DNA using the immunoSEQ Assay, a bias-controlled multiplex PCR. On the authors' methods: The number of nucleated cells in each sample was estimated by amplification of reference gene primers within the assay. To quantify the absolute abundance of each unique TCRbeta CDR3 rearrangement, sequence reads were collapsed and filtered. For each sample, productive Simpson clonality was calculated as the square root of Simpson's diversity index across productive rearrangements. TCRdb retrieved this table from immuneACCESS and kept in-frame rearrangements only. Not all clones are present; in checked studies, unresolved V genes account for under half, and no reason is known for the remainder. The DNA was the basis for D and trimming; V, J and clone size are from that table. For this sample there are 300,000 or so clones; 85% to 90% appear just once. Roughly 2.9% of the sample is taken by the ten largest.

Comment on this clone: This receptor's antigen is unknown. No per-base quality is available; no much larger clone lies one base away.

Participants in the prospective study were enrolled through a virtual design, were aged about 18 to 100 years, and lived in about 25 United States geographic areas. To assign participants to cohorts, the prospective study relied on clinical history that participants themselves reported in a screening survey and a study questionnaire. A participant counted as exposed if, within 2 weeks of entering the study, that participant had been in contact with someone who had a PCR-confirmed or clinician-diagnosed COVID-19 case. Mobile phlebotomists in the prospective study collected whole blood, serum and a nasopharyngeal or oropharyngeal swab from every participant. Additional blood draws and questionnaires over an approximately two-month period could optionally be provided by prospective study participants. Before DNA extraction, prospective study blood samples were shipped either frozen or at room temperature.

V and J lose 1 base and 7 bases, and a span of 11 bases separates them. The CDR1 and CDR2 encoded by the germline V gene are MDHEN and SYDVKM. The CDR3 numbers 14 residues from cysteine through phenylalanine. The DNA shown is the 42-base CDR3, in frame from base 1. The chain employs TRBV28 and TRBJ1-5; TRBD1 is possibly the D segment (5 matching bases). The sample consisted of PBMCs or T cells enriched from blood (not recorded which). The clonotype comes from a woman in her forties or fifties who had been exposed to COVID-19. At the DNA level, the sequence is TGTGCCAGCAGTTTATCCCAGGGTCGGCAGCCCCAGCATTTT. It is translated as CASSLSQGRQPQHF. The variable domain in full, with residues beyond the CDR3 obtained from the reference TRBV28 and TRBJ1-5 genes, is DVKVTQSSRYLVKRTGEKVFLECVQDMDHENMFWYRQDPGLGLRLIYFSYDVKMKEKGDIPEGYSVSREKKERFSLILESASTNQTSMYLCASSLSQGRQPQHFGDGTRLSIL.